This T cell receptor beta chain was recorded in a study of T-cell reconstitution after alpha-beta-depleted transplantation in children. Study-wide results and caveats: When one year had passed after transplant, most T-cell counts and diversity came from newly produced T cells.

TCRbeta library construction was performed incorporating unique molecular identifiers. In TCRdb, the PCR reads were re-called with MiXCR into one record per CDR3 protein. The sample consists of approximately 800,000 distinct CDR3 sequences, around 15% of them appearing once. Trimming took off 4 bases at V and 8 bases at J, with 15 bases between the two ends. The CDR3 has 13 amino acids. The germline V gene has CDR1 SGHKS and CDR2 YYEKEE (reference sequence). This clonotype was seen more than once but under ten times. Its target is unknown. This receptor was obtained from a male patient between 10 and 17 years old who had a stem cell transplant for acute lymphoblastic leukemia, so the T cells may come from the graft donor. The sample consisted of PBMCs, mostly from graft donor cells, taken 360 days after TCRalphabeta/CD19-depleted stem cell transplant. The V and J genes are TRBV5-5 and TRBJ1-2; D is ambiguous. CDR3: CASSTALIMGYTF. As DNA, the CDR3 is TGTGCCAGCAGCACCGCTTTAATAATGGGCTACACCTTC.